The TCR beta chain under discussion was sequenced for a study of blood T cell repertoires in COVID-19. Study context: Samples representing acute and convalescent COVID-19 were sourced from the United States, Italy and Spain. Sample material is recorded as cDNA or gDNA derived from T cells, B-cell-depleted T cells, or PBMCs.

The germline V and J ends were trimmed by 10 bases and 1 base, with 19 bases remaining between them. Per germline, CDR1 KGHSH and CDR2 LQKENI. The CDR3 length is 15 residues. Source study methods: Estimation of nucleated cell counts was performed using reference gene primer amplification. The repertoire was sequenced with immunoSEQ multiplex PCR; TCRdb's copy has only in-frame clones and lacks some. V and J calls and clone size are given by that table; D and trimming were obtained from the DNA. The sample lists about 17,000 clones; 87% were seen once. This clonotype was obtained from a man between 45 and 60 years old with active COVID-19. This chain uses TRBV18 with TRBJ1-2; D gene unclear. Sequencing was performed on peripheral blood. Written as DNA, the CDR3 is TGTGCCACCCGCAACACTGGGCAGAATAACTATGGCTACACCTTC. Its translation: CATRNTGQNNYGYTF.